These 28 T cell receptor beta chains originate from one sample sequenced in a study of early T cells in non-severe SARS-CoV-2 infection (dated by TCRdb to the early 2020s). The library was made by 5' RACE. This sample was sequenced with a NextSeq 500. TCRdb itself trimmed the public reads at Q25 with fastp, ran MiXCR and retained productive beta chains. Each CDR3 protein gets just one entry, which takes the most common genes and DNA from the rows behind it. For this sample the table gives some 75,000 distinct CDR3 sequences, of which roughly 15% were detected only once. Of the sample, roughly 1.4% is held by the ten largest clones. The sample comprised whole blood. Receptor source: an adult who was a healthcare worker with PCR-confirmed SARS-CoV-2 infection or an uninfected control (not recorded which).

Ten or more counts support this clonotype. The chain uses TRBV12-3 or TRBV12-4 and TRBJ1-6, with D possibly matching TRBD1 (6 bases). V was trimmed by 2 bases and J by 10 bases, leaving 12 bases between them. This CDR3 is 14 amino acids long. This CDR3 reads CASSLTAGESPLHF. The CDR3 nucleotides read TGTGCCAGCAGTTTAACGGCAGGGGAATCACCCCTCCACTTT.

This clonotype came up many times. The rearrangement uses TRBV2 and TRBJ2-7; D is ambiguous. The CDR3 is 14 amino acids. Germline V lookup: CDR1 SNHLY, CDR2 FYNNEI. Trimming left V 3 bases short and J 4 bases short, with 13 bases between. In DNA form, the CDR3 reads TGTGCCAGCAGTGATGAAGGGTTTGGTTACGAGCAGTACTTC. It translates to CASSDEGFGYEQYF.

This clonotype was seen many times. The CDR3 DNA reads as TGTGCCAGCAGCCGGGGGGCAGCCCTAAATCAGCCCCAGCATTTT. Translation gives CASSRGAALNQPQHF. V and J are TRBV9 and TRBJ1-5; D is possibly TRBD1 (6 bases). Between the trimmed V and J ends, which lost 4 bases and 4 bases, there was a span of 15 bases. The CDR3 is made up of 15 amino acids. The germline V gene has CDR1 SGDLS and CDR2 YYNGEE.

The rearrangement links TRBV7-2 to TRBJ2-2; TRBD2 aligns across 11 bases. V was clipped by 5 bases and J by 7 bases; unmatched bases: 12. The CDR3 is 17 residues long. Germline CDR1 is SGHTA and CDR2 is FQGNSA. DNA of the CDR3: TGTGCCAGCAGCGTCGGGCAGACTAGCGGGGTTGGCGGGGAGCTGTTTTTT. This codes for CASSVGQTSGVGGELFF.

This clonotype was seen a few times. CDR3 DNA sequence: TGCAGTGCTAGCCCGACAGGGACAGATACGCAGTATTTT. It codes for CSASPTGTDTQYF. The chain carries TRBV20-1 and TRBJ2-3; 7 nucleotides match TRBD1. The V gene's germline CDR1 is DFQATT and CDR2 SNEGSKA (reference sequence). Germline trimming cut 3 bases from V and 3 bases from J; bases unmatched to any gene: 3. CDR3 length: 13 residues.

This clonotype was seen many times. This CDR3 is CSATGGGGYEQFF. In DNA, the CDR3 is TGCAGTGCTACTGGCGGGGGAGGGTATGAGCAGTTCTTC. The chain uses TRBV20-1 and TRBJ2-1, with 7 bases lining up with TRBD2. V shed 4 bases, J shed 8 bases, and the junction held 8 bases outside the gene matches. CDR1 is DFQATT, CDR2 SNEGSKA, per germline (reference sequence). The CDR3 totals 13 residues.

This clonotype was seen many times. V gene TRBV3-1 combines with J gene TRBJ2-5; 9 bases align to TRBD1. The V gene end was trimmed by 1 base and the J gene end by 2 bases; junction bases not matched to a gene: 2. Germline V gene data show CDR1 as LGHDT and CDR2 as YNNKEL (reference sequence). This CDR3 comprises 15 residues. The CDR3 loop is CASSQVGTGQETQYF. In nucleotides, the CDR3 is TGTGCCAGCAGCCAAGTGGGGACAGGGCAAGAGACCCAGTACTTC.

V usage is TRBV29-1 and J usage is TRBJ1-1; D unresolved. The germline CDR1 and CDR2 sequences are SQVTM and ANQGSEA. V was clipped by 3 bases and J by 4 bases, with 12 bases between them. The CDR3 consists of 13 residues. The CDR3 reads CSVEGGGSTEAFF. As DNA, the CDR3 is TGCAGCGTTGAGGGAGGAGGAAGCACTGAAGCTTTCTTT. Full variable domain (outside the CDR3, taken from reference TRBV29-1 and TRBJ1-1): SAVISQKPSRDICQRGTSLTIQCQVDSQVTMMFWYRQQPGQSLTLIATANQGSEATYESGFVIDKFPISRPNLTFSTLTVSNMSPEDSSIYLCSVEGGGSTEAFFGQGTRLTVV.

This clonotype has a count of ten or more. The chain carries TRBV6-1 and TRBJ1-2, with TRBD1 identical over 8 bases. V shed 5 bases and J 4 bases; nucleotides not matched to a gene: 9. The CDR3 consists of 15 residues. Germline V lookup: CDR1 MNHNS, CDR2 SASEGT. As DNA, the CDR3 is TGTGCCAGCAGTACCATCCAGGGACAGGTCTATGGCTACACCTTC. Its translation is CASSTIQGQVYGYTF.

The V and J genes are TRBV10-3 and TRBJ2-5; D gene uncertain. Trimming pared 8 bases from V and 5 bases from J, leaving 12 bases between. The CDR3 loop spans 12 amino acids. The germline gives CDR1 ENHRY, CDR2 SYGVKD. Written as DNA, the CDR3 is TGTGCCATCGCCGCTCAGGAGGAGACCCAGTACTTC. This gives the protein CAIAAQEETQYF.

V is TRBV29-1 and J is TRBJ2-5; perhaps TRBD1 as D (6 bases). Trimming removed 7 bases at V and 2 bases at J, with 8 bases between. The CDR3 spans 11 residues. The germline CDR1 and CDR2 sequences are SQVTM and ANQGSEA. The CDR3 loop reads CSAGQQETQYF. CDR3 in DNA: TGCAGCGCCGGACAGCAAGAGACCCAGTACTTC. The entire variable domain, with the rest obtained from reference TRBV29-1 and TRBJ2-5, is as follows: SAVISQKPSRDICQRGTSLTIQCQVDSQVTMMFWYRQQPGQSLTLIATANQGSEATYESGFVIDKFPISRPNLTFSTLTVSNMSPEDSSIYLCSAGQQETQYFGPGTRLLVL.

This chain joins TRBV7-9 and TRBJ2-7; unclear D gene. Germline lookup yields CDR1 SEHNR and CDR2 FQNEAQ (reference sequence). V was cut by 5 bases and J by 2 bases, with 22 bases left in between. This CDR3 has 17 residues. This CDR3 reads CASSPMDPKTNTYEQYF. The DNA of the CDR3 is TGTGCCAGCAGCCCCATGGACCCGAAAACAAATACCTACGAGCAGTACTTC.

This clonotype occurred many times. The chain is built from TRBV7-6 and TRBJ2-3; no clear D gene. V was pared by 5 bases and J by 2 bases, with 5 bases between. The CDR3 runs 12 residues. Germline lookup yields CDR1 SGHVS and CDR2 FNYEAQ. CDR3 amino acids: CASSPYTDTQYF. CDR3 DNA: TGTGCCAGCAGCCCGTACACAGATACGCAGTATTTT.

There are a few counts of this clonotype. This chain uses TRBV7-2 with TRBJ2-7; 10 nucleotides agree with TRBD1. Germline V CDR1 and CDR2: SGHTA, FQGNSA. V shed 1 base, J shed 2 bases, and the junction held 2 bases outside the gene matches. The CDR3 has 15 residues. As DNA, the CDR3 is TGTGCCAGCAGCTTAGGGACAGGGGGAACCTACGAGCAGTACTTC. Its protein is CASSLGTGGTYEQYF.

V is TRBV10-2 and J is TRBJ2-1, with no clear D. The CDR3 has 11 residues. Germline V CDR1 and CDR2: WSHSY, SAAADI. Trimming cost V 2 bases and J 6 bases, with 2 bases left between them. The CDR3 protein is CASSELNEQFF. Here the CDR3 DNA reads TGCGCCAGCAGTGAGCTCAATGAGCAGTTCTTC.

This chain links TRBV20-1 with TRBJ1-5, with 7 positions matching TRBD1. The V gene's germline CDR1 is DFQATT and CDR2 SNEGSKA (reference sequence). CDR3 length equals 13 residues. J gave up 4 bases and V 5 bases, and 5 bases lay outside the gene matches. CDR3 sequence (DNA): TGCAGTGCTGCCACAGGGGATAATCAGCCCCAGCATTTT. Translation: CSAATGDNQPQHF.

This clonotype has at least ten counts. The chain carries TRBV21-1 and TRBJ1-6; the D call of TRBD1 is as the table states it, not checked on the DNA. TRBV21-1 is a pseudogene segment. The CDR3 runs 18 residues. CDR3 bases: TGTGCCAGCAGCAAACGCGGTTCCGGGCAGACCTATAATTCACCCCTCCACTTT. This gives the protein CASSKRGSGQTYNSPLHF.

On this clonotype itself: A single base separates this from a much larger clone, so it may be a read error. This CDR3 is CASSNIDWPSMITEAFF. For the CDR3, the DNA is TGTGCCAGCAGCAACATCGACTGGCCTTCCATGATCACTGAAGCTTTCTTT. This chain uses TRBV7-9 with TRBJ1-1; D remains ambiguous. The CDR3 sequence is 17 residues long. V gave up 5 bases and J gave up 4 bases, with 23 bases separating them. The germline V gene encodes CDR1 SEHNR and CDR2 FQNEAQ (reference sequence).

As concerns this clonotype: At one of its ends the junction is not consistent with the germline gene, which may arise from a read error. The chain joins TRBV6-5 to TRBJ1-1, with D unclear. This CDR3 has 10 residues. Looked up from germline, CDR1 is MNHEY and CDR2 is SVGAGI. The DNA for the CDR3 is TGTGTCAGCAGCTACACTGAAGCTTTCTTT. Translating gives CVSSYTEAFF.

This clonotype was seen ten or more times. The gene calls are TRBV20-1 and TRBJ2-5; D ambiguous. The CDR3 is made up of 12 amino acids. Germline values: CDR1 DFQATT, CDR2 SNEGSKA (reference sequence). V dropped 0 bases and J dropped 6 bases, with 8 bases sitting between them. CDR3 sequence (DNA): TGCAGTGCTAGAGAGTCCCTTAAGACCCAGTACTTC. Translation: CSARESLKTQYF.

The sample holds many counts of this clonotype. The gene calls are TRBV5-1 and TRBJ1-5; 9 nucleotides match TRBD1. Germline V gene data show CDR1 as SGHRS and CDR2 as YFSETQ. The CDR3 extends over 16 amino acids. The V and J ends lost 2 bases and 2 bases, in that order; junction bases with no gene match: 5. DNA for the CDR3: TGCGCCAGCAGCTTACAGGGGGCAAATGGCAATCAGCCCCAGCATTTT. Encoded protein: CASSLQGANGNQPQHF.

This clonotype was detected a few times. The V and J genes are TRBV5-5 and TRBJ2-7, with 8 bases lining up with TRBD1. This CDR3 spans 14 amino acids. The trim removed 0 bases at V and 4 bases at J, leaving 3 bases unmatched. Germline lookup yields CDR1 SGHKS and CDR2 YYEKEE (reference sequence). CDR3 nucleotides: TGTGCCAGCAGCTTGGGGACAGGGCTTTACGAGCAGTACTTC. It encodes CASSLGTGLYEQYF.

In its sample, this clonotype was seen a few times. Here the CDR3 reads CASSVAGGYNEQFF. As DNA, the CDR3 is TGTGCCAGCAGTGTAGCGGGGGGGTACAATGAGCAGTTCTTC. The V call is TRBV6-1, the J call TRBJ2-1; TRBD2 matches 11 bases. Germline loops: CDR1 MNHNS, CDR2 SASEGT. CDR3 length equals 14 residues. J was trimmed by 4 bases and V by 4 bases; bases with no gene match: 0.

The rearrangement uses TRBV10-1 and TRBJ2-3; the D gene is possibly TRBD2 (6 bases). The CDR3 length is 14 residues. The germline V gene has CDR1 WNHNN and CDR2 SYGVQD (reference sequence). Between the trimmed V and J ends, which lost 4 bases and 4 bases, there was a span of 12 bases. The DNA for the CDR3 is TGCGCCAGCAGTGTTCGGGACTGGGCAGATACGCAGTATTTT. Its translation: CASSVRDWADTQYF.

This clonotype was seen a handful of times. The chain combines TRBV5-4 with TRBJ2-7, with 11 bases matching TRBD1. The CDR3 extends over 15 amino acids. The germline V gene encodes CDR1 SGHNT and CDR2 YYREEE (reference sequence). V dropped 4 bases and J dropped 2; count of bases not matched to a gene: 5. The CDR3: CASSPGTGGPYEQYF. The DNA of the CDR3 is TGTGCCAGCAGCCCAGGGACAGGGGGGCCCTACGAGCAGTACTTC.

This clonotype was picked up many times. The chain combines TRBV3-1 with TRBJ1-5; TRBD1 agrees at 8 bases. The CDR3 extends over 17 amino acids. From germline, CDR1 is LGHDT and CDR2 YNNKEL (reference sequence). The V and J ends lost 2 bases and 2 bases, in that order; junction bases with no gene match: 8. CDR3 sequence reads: CASSQSSGQGGNQPQHF. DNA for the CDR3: TGTGCCAGCAGCCAATCCTCCGGACAGGGCGGCAATCAGCCCCAGCATTTT.

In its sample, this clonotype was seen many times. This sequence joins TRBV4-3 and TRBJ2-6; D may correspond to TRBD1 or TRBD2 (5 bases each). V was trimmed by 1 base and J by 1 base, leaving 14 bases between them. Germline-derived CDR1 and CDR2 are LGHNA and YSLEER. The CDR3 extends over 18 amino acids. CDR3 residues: CASSQGIGERSGANVLTF. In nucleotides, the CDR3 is TGCGCCAGCAGCCAAGGAATAGGGGAGAGATCTGGGGCCAACGTCCTGACTTTC.

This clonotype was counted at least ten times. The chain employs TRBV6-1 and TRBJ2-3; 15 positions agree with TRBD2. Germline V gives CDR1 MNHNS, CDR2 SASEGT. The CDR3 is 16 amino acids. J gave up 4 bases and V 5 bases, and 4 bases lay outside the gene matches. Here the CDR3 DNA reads TGTGCCAGCAGTTGGACTAGCGGGGGGGCCTCAGATACGCAGTATTTT. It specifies CASSWTSGGASDTQYF.